This TCR beta chain comes out of a study of cytomegalovirus exposure and HLA in healthy donors. The PCR employed 60 Vbeta primers together with 13 Jbeta primers. Data came from immunoSEQ multiplex PCR; TCRdb stores just in-frame clones and leaves some out. The table lists 110,000 or so clones, approximately 74% of them singletons. Study-level results: Reports credit the classifier with highly specific, highly sensitive diagnosis of cytomegalovirus status.

On this clone itself: Antigen unknown.

The sample comprised PBMCs. The sequence came from a woman between 50 and 59 years old in good health and CMV-seropositive.

CDR3 nucleotides: TGTGCCAGCAGCAAAGGTCCCGACAGGGTGGATAACAATGAGCAGTTCTTC. Translating it yields CASSKGPDRVDNNEQFF. The J gene is TRBJ2-1, the V gene TRBV21-1; TRBD1 was called by the table and not checked on the DNA. TRBV21-1 is shown as a pseudogene. The CDR3 totals 17 residues.